This entry features one TCR beta chain sequence. A second PCR of roughly 7 to 11 cycles used a sample-barcoded 5' primer and a J-beta primer mix. A minimum of 3 million CDR3-containing paired-end reads was obtained for each sample. TCRdb processed the 5' RACE reads anew with MiXCR; each CDR3 protein has one entry. The data contain about 1,000,000 distinct CDR3 sequences, more than 35% of them seen just once; the ten biggest clones take up about 20%. The sample comes from a study of blood T cells in healthy people across ages. The CDR3 runs to 13 residues. V was pared by 1 base and J by 4 bases, with 6 bases between. Germline V CDR1 and CDR2: MDHEN, SYDVKM.

This receptor was identified in a woman aged 60 to 75 in good health. The sequenced sample was blood. The chain has TRBV28 and TRBJ2-3; D remains unclear. CDR3: CASSLSAPDTQYF. The DNA for the CDR3 is TGTGCCAGCAGTTTATCCGCCCCAGATACGCAGTATTTT.